These 30 T cell receptor beta chains were sequenced from one sample in a study of human T cells and chemical hapten exposure. Time point meaning: patch test 2, 6 weeks after DPC sensitization. Described treatment: therapeutic diphenylcyclopropenone sensitization with weekly scalp DPC. TCRdb called the RACE reads again in MiXCR, with one record for every CDR3 protein. Of 70,000 to 95,000 distinct CDR3 sequences listed, less than 8.5% are singletons. Specimen: whole blood, collected in connection with sensitization to the hapten diphenylcyclopropenone (DPC). The receptor source for this set is a woman aged 30 to 39 with alopecia areata. Some clones in this sample may be carry-over from other donors' samples.

In this sample, this clonotype turned up many times. The V call is TRBV13, the J call TRBJ2-7, with 9 bases identical to TRBD1. The CDR3 has 15 residues. V shed 5 bases, J shed 4 bases, and the junction held 9 bases outside the gene matches. Germline CDR1 and CDR2: PRHDT and FYEKMQ (reference sequence). The chain's CDR3 is CASSEVGTGTYEQYF. The CDR3 nucleotides read TGTGCCAGCAGCGAAGTCGGGACAGGGACTTACGAGCAGTACTTC.

In its sample, this clonotype was seen many times. The J gene is TRBJ1-1, the V gene TRBV5-1; perhaps TRBD1 as D (5 bases). The germline V and J ends were trimmed by 4 bases and 5 bases, with 21 bases remaining between them. Germline V gives CDR1 SGHRS, CDR2 YFSETQ. This CDR3 has 16 amino acids. The CDR3 spells CASSTLGIGTGTEAFF. DNA of the CDR3: TGCGCCAGCAGCACTTTGGGGATTGGGACGGGAACTGAAGCTTTCTTT. The whole variable domain, filled in from reference TRBV5-1 and TRBJ1-1, reads KAGVTQTPRYLIKTRGQQVTLSCSPISGHRSVSWYQQTPGQGLQFLFEYFSETQRNKGNFPGRFSGRQFSNSRSEMNVSTLELGDSALYLCASSTLGIGTGTEAFFGQGTRLTVV.

This clonotype was detected ten times or more. V gene TRBV7-9 combines with J gene TRBJ1-2; 12 nucleotides agree with TRBD1. The CDR3 is 18 residues long. Germline V lookup: CDR1 SEHNR, CDR2 FQNEAQ (reference sequence). Trimming at V came to 0 bases and at J to 4 bases, leaving 9 bases not matched to a gene. CDR3 sequence (DNA): TGTGCCAGCAGCTTAGCCGGGACAGGGGGCGTAGTGTCCTATGGCTACACCTTC. Amino acids: CASSLAGTGGVVSYGYTF.

V gene TRBV6-4 combines with J gene TRBJ1-1; D gene ambiguous. CDR3 length: 13 amino acids. The V and J ends lost 6 bases and 2 bases respectively, with 10 bases between them. Germline assignment: CDR1 MRHNA and CDR2 SNTAGT. CDR3 bases: TGTGCCAGCAGGCAGTGGACTAACACTGAAGCTTTCTTT. This sequence encodes CASRQWTNTEAFF.

This clonotype has a count of ten or more. The CDR3 region has the DNA TGTGCCAGCAGTCGCGTATGGGGGGGAGGCTATGAGCAGTTCTTC. It encodes CASSRVWGGGYEQFF. This rearrangement joins TRBV12-3 or TRBV12-4 to TRBJ2-1; 7 bases are a match to TRBD2. This CDR3 contains 15 residues. The J segment lost 8 bases and the V segment lost 5 bases, leaving 12 bases of the junction unmatched.

This clonotype was recorded at least ten times. The chain couples TRBV29-1 to TRBJ2-5; TRBD2 agrees at 8 bases. Trimming took 4 bases from V and 0 from J; bases not matched to a gene: 4. The CDR3 runs 14 residues. Looked up from germline, CDR1 is SQVTM and CDR2 is ANQGSEA. CDR3 region: CSVVRAGDQETQYF. In nucleotides, the CDR3 is TGCAGCGTTGTGCGAGCGGGGGACCAAGAGACCCAGTACTTC.

This clonotype was counted ten times or more. The rearrangement links TRBV12-5 to TRBJ2-3; the match to TRBD2 covers 9 bases. Germline-derived CDR1 and CDR2 are LGHNT and FRNRAP. The CDR3 sequence is 16 residues long. V was clipped by 0 bases and J by 9 bases; unmatched bases: 10. The CDR3 protein is CASGLVGVERGATQYF. CDR3 DNA: TGTGCTAGTGGTTTGGTCGGGGTGGAGCGGGGGGCGACGCAGTATTTT.

On this clonotype: A clone one base away is much larger, so this may be a read error. The rearrangement links TRBV11-3 to TRBJ2-1, with a weak D call TRBD1 (6 bases). The CDR3 spans 15 residues. The germline CDR1 and CDR2 sequences are SGHNT and YENEEA. This CDR3 reads CASSQRQVGGNGQFF. The DNA for the CDR3 is TGTGCCAGCAGCCAACGACAGGTCGGAGGCAATGGGCAGTTCTTC.

The chain is built from TRBV2 and TRBJ2-3; 8 positions match TRBD1. This CDR3 comprises 17 residues. Trimming took 7 bases from V and 2 from J; bases not matched to a gene: 14. Germline V lookup: CDR1 SNHLY, CDR2 FYNNEI. The CDR3 protein is CASMSVRTGSDTDTQYF. The CDR3, as DNA: TGTGCCAGCATGTCCGTCCGGACAGGGTCGGACACAGATACGCAGTATTTT.

This clonotype was detected ten times or more. This chain links TRBV10-3 with TRBJ2-7; possible D gene TRBD1, 5 bases. The CDR3 has 13 amino acids. Trimming took 5 bases from V and 7 from J, leaving 15 bases between them. Germline V gene data show CDR1 as ENHRY and CDR2 as SYGVKD. CDR3 region: CAISPTQGGEQYF. In DNA, the CDR3 is TGTGCCATCAGTCCCACCCAGGGTGGTGAGCAGTACTTC.

The chain is built from TRBV29-1 and TRBJ1-2; the D is unclear. This CDR3 is built from 14 residues. V shed 3 bases and J shed 0 bases, with 11 bases lying between them. CDR1 and CDR2 from the germline V gene are SQVTM and ANQGSEA. CDR3 bases: TGCAGCGTTGAGAGAGGGTCAGCTAACTATGGCTACACCTTC. It translates to CSVERGSANYGYTF.

This clonotype has only a few counts. The chain carries TRBV6-6 and TRBJ1-3; 7 bases match TRBD1. Germline CDR1 and CDR2: MNHNY and SVGAGI (reference sequence). This CDR3 contains 14 residues. J gave up 4 bases and V 5 bases, and 5 bases lay outside the gene matches. Here the CDR3 DNA reads TGTGCCAGCAGTAGCGGGACAGAAGGAAACACCATATATTTT. As protein: CASSSGTEGNTIYF.

This clonotype showed up many times. V is TRBV3-1 and J is TRBJ1-2; D is unclear. With 3 bases removed from V and 7 bases from J, the gap between germline ends came to 6 bases. CDR3 length: 11 residues. Germline loops: CDR1 LGHDT, CDR2 YNNKEL (reference sequence). CDR3 in amino acids: CASSQSGGYTF. CDR3 DNA sequence: TGTGCCAGCAGCCAGAGTGGTGGCTACACCTTC.

The rearrangement uses TRBV6-5 and TRBJ1-3; 7 positions match TRBD1. J lost 2 bases, V lost 0 bases, and 7 bases had no gene match. In germline, CDR1 is MNHEY, CDR2 SVGAGI. The CDR3 loop spans 17 amino acids. The CDR3 sequence: CASSYSTGTAAGNTIYF. Here the CDR3 DNA reads TGTGCCAGCAGTTACTCTACCGGGACAGCGGCTGGAAACACCATATATTTT.

This clonotype showed up many times. The J gene is TRBJ1-2, the V gene TRBV6-1; a possible D gene is TRBD1 (6 bases). CDR1 is MNHNS, CDR2 SASEGT, per germline. Trimming stripped 1 base from V and 7 bases from J, with 13 bases between. The CDR3 is 14 amino acids. The CDR3 sequence: CASSEGPGEGGYTF. CDR3 coding DNA: TGTGCCAGCAGTGAAGGCCCAGGGGAGGGTGGCTACACCTTC.

This clonotype has more than one count but fewer than ten. V and J are TRBV20-1 and TRBJ2-7; 7 bases agree with TRBD1. This CDR3 has 13 amino acids. Trimming at V came to 6 bases and at J to 6 bases, leaving 11 bases not matched to a gene. In germline, CDR1 is DFQATT, CDR2 SNEGSKA (reference sequence). CDR3 in amino acids: CSAGGQGVGEQYF. The CDR3 DNA is TGCAGTGCAGGGGGCCAGGGAGTTGGCGAGCAGTACTTC.

This clonotype was seen at least ten times. This chain uses TRBV6-4 with TRBJ2-1; weak D call: TRBD1 (6 bases). Germline lookup yields CDR1 MRHNA and CDR2 SNTAGT. Trimming took 3 bases from V and 6 from J, leaving 12 bases between them. The CDR3 has 14 amino acids. Here the CDR3 DNA reads TGTGCCAGCAGTGAAGGGGAAGGGGGCAATGAGCAGTTCTTC. It translates to CASSEGEGGNEQFF.

This clonotype was observed at least ten times. The CDR3 protein is CASSQGTSGGTYEQYF. In DNA, the CDR3 is TGTGCCAGCAGCCAAGGGACTAGCGGGGGGACCTACGAGCAGTACTTC. The rearrangement uses TRBV3-1 and TRBJ2-7, with 14 bases fitting TRBD2. The CDR3 is 16 residues long. Per germline, CDR1 LGHDT and CDR2 YNNKEL (reference sequence). V lost 1 base to trimming and J lost 2 bases; unmatched junction nucleotides: 1.

This clonotype has just a few counts. This rearrangement joins TRBV6-6 to TRBJ1-6; the match to TRBD1 covers 10 bases. CDR3 size: 18 residues. The germline V gene has CDR1 MNHNY and CDR2 SVGAGI (reference sequence). The ends lost 0 bases at V and 6 bases at J; junction bases unmatched: 8. This CDR3 is CASSYSRTGGDSNSPLHF. As DNA, the CDR3 is TGTGCCAGCAGTTACTCCCGGACAGGGGGAGATAGTAATTCACCCCTCCACTTT.

This clonotype was picked up a small number of times. The gene calls are TRBV29-1 and TRBJ2-1, with 10 bases fitting TRBD2. The CDR3 totals 13 residues. Unmatched junction bases numbered 9, after V lost 7 bases and J lost 9 bases. Germline V CDR1 and CDR2: SQVTM, ANQGSEA. The CDR3 DNA follows: TGCAGCGCGTACGCGGGGACTAGCGCTGAGCAGTTCTTC. Translated: CSAYAGTSAEQFF.

This clonotype has just a few counts. The genes are TRBV6-6 and TRBJ2-4; no clear D gene. The length of the CDR3 is 13 residues. With 6 bases removed from V and 0 bases from J, the gap between germline ends came to 6 bases. From germline, CDR1 is MNHNY and CDR2 SVGAGI (reference sequence). The CDR3 is CASRGLAKNIQYF. In DNA form, the CDR3 reads TGTGCCAGCAGGGGCCTAGCCAAAAACATTCAGTACTTC.

This clonotype was counted ten times or more. This sequence joins TRBV7-9 and TRBJ1-6, with D perhaps TRBD1 (5 bases). Between the trimmed V and J ends, which lost 1 base and 6 bases, there was a span of 19 bases. Germline values: CDR1 SEHNR, CDR2 FQNEAQ (reference sequence). The CDR3 runs 18 residues. The DNA for the CDR3 is TGTGCCAGCAGCTTAGAAGTTCATTACAGGCGACCTAATTCACCCCTCCACTTT. Translating it yields CASSLEVHYRRPNSPLHF. Full variable domain (outside the CDR3, taken from reference TRBV7-9 and TRBJ1-6): DTGVSQNPRHKITKRGQNVTFRCDPISEHNRLYWYRQTLGQGPEFLTYFQNEAQLEKSRLLSDRFSAERPKGSFSTLEIQRTEQGDSAMYLCASSLEVHYRRPNSPLHFGNGTRLTVT.

This clonotype was observed at least ten times. The rearrangement uses TRBV5-1 and TRBJ1-1; maybe TRBD1 (5 bases). CDR1 and CDR2 from the germline V gene are SGHRS and YFSETQ. The CDR3 loop spans 14 amino acids. V was shortened by 0 bases and J by 5 bases, with 11 bases between the two germline ends. The chain's CDR3 is CASSLGQGRTEAFF. CDR3 bases: TGCGCCAGCAGCTTGGGGCAGGGCCGTACTGAAGCTTTCTTT.

This clonotype was seen ten or more times. V usage is TRBV29-1 and J usage is TRBJ2-2, with a possible D match to TRBD2 (5 bases). This CDR3 has 14 residues. V was clipped by 1 base and J by 5 bases, with 11 bases between them. The germline V gene has CDR1 SQVTM and CDR2 ANQGSEA. Here the CDR3 DNA reads TGCAGCGTTGAAGCGGGATCAAGGACCGGGGAGCTGTTTTTT. Encoded protein: CSVEAGSRTGELFF.

This clonotype has at least ten counts. V usage is TRBV5-6 and J usage is TRBJ1-2; possibly TRBD1 for D (5 bases). This CDR3 is built from 14 residues. Per the germline V gene, CDR1 is SGHDT and CDR2 is YYEEEE. V was cut by 0 bases and J by 7 bases, with 13 bases left in between. This chain's CDR3 is CASSLEAGFGGYTF. The DNA of the CDR3 is TGTGCCAGCAGCTTGGAAGCAGGGTTTGGTGGCTACACCTTC.

This clonotype was counted at least ten times. DNA of the CDR3: TGTGCCAGCAGACTCGCTACAGGGGGCCGGTACAATGAGCAGTTCTTC. Translation: CASRLATGGRYNEQFF. The chain recombines TRBV12-3 or TRBV12-4 with TRBJ2-1, with 9 nucleotides matching TRBD1. V gave up 6 bases and J gave up 4 bases; unmatched junction bases: 10. The CDR3 contains 16 residues.

This clonotype was detected many times. The chain has TRBV20-1 and TRBJ2-7; 7 bases line up with TRBD2. Losses at the gene ends were 6 bases for V and 4 bases for J; bases not matched to a gene: 12. Germline V gene sequence: CDR1 DFQATT, CDR2 SNEGSKA (reference sequence). This CDR3 is built from 14 residues. This chain's CDR3 is CSAEAGTTGYEQYF. The CDR3 DNA follows: TGCAGTGCCGAGGCCGGGACTACGGGGTACGAGCAGTACTTC.

The V gene is TRBV12-3 or TRBV12-4, the J gene TRBJ2-5; D possibly corresponds to TRBD1 (5 bases). Trimming removed 6 bases at V and 4 bases at J, with 15 bases between. This CDR3 contains 14 residues. As DNA, the CDR3 is TGTGCCAGCAGCTCACCGAGGCAGGGAGAGACCCAGTACTTC. This translates into CASSSPRQGETQYF.

At least ten counts were recorded for this clonotype. This rearrangement joins TRBV5-5 to TRBJ1-2, with 7 positions matching TRBD1. Unmatched junction bases numbered 10, after V lost 4 bases and J lost 4 bases. CDR1 and CDR2 (germline): SGHKS, YYEKEE (reference sequence). The CDR3 extends over 15 amino acids. CDR3 coding DNA: TGTGCCAGCAGCCCAACCACAGGGGAGGGCTATGGCTACACCTTC. It encodes CASSPTTGEGYGYTF.

As regards this clonotype: A much more abundant neighbour one base away suggests this may be a read error. The V call is TRBV5-1, the J call TRBJ2-1, with TRBD1 matching over 8 bases. The V and J ends lost 6 bases and 2 bases, in that order; junction bases with no gene match: 4. CDR1 is SGHRS and CDR2 is YFSETQ in the germline V gene. The CDR3 is 14 amino acids. The CDR3 reads CASTNRGAYNEQFF. The CDR3 region has the DNA TGCGCCAGCACAAACAGGGGGGCCTACAATGAGCAGTTCTTC.